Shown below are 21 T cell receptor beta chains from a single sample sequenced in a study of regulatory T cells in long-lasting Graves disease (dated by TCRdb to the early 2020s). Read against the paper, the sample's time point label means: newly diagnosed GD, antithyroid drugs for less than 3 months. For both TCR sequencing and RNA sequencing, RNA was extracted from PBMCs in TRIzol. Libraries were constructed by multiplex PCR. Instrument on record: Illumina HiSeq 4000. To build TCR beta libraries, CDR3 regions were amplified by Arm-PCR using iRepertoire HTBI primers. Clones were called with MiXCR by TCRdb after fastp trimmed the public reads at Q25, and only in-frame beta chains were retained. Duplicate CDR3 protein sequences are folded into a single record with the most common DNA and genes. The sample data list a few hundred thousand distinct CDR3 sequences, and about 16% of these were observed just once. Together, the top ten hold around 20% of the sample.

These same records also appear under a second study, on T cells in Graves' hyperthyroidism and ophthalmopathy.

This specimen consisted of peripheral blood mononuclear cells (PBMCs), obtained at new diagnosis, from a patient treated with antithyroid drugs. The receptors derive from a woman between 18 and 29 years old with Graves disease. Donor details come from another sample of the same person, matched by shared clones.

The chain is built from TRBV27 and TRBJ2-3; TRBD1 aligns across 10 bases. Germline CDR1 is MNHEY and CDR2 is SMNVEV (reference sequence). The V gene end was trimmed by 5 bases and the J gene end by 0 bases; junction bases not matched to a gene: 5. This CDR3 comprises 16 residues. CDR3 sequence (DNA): TGTGCCAGCAGTCCCTGGGACAGGGGAAGCACAGATACGCAGTATTTT. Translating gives CASSPWDRGSTDTQYF.

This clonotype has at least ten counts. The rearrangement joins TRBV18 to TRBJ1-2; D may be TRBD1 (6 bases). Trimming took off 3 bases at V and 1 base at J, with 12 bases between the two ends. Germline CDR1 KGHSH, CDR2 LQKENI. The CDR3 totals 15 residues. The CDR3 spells CASSPGDTINYGYTF. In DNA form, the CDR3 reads TGTGCCAGCTCACCCGGGGACACGATTAACTATGGCTACACCTTC.

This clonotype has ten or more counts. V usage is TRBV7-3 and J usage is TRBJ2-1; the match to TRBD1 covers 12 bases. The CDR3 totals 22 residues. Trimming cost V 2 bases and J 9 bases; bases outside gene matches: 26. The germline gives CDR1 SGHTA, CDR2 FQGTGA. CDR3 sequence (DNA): TGTGCCAGCAGCTTATTAGGATGGGGGACAGGGGGCGTGGGGTGGTATTGGGGTGAGCAGTTCTTC. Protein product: CASSLLGWGTGGVGWYWGEQFF.

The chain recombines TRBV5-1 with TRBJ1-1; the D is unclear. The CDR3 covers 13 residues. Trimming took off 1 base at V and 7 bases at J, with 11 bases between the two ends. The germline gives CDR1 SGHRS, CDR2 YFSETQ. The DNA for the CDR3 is TGCGCCAGCAGCTTGTCTGAGGGCTTTGAAGCTTTCTTT. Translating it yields CASSLSEGFEAFF.

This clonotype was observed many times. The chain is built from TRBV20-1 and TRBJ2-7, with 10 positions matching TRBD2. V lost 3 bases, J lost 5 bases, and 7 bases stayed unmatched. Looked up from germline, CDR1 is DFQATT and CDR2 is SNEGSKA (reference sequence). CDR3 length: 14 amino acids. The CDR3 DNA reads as TGCAGTGCTAGGTCTAGCGGGAGAAGCAACGAGCAGTACTTC. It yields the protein CSARSSGRSNEQYF.

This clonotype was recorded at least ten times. CDR3 bases: TGTGCCAGCAGCCAAGGACAGGGCAGCTCCTACGAGCAGTACTTC. Translation: CASSQGQGSSYEQYF. The rearrangement uses TRBV3-1 and TRBJ2-7; 7 bases agree with TRBD1. The CDR3 has 15 amino acids. Germline CDR1 LGHDT, CDR2 YNNKEL (reference sequence). The trim removed 1 base at V and 0 bases at J, leaving 3 bases unmatched.

The CDR3 nucleotides are TGTGCCAGCAGACAGGGTAGCCATGAGCAGTTCTTC. Its protein is CASRQGSHEQFF. This chain uses TRBV27 with TRBJ2-1, with D possibly being TRBD1 (6 bases). V gave up 6 bases and J gave up 8 bases, with 11 bases separating them. This CDR3 region has 12 residues. Germline V gene lookup returns CDR1 MNHEY and CDR2 SMNVEV (reference sequence).

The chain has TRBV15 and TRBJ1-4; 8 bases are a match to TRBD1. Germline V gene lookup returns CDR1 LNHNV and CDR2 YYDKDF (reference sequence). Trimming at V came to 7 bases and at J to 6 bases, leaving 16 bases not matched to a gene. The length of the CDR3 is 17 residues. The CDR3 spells CATNADRGTVGDEKLFF. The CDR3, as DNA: TGTGCCACCAATGCTGACAGGGGAACTGTAGGAGATGAAAAACTGTTTTTT.

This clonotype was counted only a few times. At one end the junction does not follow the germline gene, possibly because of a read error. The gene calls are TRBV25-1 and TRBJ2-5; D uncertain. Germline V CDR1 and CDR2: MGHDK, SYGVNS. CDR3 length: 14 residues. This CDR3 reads CVSSDRQAQETQYF. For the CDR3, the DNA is TGTGTCAGCAGTGATCGGCAGGCCCAAGAGACCCAGTACTTC.

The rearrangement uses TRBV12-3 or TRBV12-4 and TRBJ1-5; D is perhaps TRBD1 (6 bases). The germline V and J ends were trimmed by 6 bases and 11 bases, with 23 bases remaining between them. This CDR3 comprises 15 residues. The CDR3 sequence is CASSHGGALNRAQHF. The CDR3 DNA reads TGTGCCAGCAGCCACGGGGGGGCCCTCAATCGAGCCCAGCATTTT.

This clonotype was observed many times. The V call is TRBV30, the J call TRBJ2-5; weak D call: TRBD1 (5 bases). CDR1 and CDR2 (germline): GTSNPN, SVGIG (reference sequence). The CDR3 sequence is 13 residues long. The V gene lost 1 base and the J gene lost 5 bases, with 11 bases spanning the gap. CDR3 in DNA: TGTGCCTGGAGTGCTTCAGGGAAGGAGACCCAGTACTTC. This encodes CAWSASGKETQYF.

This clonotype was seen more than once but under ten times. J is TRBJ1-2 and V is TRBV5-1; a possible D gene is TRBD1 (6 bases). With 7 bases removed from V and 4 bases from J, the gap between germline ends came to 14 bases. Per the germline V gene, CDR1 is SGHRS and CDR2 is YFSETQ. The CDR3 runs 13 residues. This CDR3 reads CASAQGYGYGYTF. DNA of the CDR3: TGCGCCAGCGCGCAGGGGTACGGCTATGGCTACACCTTC.

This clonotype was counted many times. The CDR3 reads CASSLWGDSSSGNTIYF. CDR3 DNA sequence: TGTGCCAGCAGTTTATGGGGGGACAGCAGCTCTGGAAACACCATATATTTT. The rearrangement links TRBV28 to TRBJ1-3; 7 bases are a match to TRBD1. The CDR3 is 17 amino acids. With 0 bases clipped from V and 0 bases from J, the junction kept 5 bases outside the gene matches. The germline CDR1 and CDR2 sequences are MDHEN and SYDVKM.

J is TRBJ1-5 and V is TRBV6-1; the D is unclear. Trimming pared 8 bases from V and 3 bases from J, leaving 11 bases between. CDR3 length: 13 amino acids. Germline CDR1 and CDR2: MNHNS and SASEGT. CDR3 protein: CASLDRDNQPQHF. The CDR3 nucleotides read TGTGCCAGCCTCGACCGAGACAATCAGCCCCAGCATTTT.

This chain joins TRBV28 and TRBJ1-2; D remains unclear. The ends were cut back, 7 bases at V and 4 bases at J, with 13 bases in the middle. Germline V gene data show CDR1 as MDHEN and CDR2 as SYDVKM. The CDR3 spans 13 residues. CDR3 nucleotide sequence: TGTGCCAGCACGACCCAGGCAAGCTATGGCTACACCTTC. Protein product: CASTTQASYGYTF.

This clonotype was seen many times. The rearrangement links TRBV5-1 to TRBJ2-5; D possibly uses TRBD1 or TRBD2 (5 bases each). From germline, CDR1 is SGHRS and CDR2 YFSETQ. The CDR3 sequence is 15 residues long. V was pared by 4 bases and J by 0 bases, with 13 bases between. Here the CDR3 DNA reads TGCGCCAGCAGCCGGACACTAGGGCACCAAGAGACCCAGTACTTC. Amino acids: CASSRTLGHQETQYF.

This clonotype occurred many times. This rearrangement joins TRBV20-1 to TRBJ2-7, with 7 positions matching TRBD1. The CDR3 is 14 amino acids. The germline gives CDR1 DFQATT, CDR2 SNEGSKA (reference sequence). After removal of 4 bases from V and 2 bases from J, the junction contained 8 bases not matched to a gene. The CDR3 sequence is CSATRTGRAYEQYF. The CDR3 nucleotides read TGCAGTGCTACGCGGACAGGTCGGGCCTACGAGCAGTACTTC.

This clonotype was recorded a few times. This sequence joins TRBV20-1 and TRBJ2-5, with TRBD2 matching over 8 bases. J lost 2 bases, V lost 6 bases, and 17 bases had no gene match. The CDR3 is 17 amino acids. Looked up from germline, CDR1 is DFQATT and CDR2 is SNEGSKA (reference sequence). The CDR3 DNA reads TGCAGTGCCCTAAGCGGGGGCCCGGTTCCGGCTCAAGAGACCCAGTACTTC. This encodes CSALSGGPVPAQETQYF.

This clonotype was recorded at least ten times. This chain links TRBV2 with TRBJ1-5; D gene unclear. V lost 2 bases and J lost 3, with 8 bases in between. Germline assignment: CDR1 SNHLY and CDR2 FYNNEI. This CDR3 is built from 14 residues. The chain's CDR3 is CASSERGPNQPQHF. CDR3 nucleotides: TGTGCCAGCAGTGAACGAGGGCCCAATCAGCCCCAGCATTTT.

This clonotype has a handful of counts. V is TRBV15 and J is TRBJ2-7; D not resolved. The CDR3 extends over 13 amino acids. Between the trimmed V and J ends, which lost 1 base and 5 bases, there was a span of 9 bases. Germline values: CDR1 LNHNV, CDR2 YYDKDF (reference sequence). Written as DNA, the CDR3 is TGTGCCACCAGCAGAGCGGTGGGCAACGAGCAGTACTTC. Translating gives CATSRAVGNEQYF.

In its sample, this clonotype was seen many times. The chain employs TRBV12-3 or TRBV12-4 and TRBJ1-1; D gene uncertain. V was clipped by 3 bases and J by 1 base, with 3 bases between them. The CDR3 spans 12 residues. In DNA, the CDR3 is TGTGCCAGCAGTTTTTGGAACACTGAAGCTTTCTTT. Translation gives CASSFWNTEAFF.